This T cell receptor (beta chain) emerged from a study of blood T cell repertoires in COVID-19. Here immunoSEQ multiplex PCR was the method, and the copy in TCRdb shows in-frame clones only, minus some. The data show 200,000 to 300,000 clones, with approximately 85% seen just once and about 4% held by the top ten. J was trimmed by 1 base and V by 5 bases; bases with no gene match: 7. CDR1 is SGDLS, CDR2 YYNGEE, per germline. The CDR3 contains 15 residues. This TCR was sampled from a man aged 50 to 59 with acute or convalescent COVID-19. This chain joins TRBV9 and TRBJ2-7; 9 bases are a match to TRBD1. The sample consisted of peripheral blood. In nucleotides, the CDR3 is TGTGCCAGCAGTGATGGGACAGGGTTATCCTACGAGCAGTACTTC. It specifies CASSDGTGLSYEQYF.